This T cell receptor beta chain was identified in a study of T cells expressing NK-cell markers (dated by TCRdb to 2020 to 2021). Looking at the study overall: TCR beta-chain repertoires were profiled in sorted CD3+CD56+NKG2C+, CD3+CD56+NKG2C- and CD3+CD56-NKG2C+ T-cell subsets from several donors. Illumina HiSeq 2000/2500, MiSeq or NextSeq was used to sequence libraries as 2 x 150 bp reads. The study sequenced eight donors, all healthy volunteers chosen at random: three men and five women. Among the eight sequenced donors, only one was HCMV-seronegative, while the other seven were HCMV-seropositive.

Based on the germline V gene, the CDR1 and CDR2 sequences are SQVTM and ANQGSEA. From the cysteine through the phenylalanine, the CDR3 covers 11 amino acids. Nucleotide data are not available. HCMV-specific IgG was detected in serum with a commercial ELISA kit to determine HCMV serostatus. Peripheral blood mononuclear cells were isolated from blood by Ficoll density gradient centrifugation. To note about this clonotype: Its antigen target is currently unknown.

The instrument given in TCRdb is Illumina HiSeq 2000. The TCR beta cDNA libraries were made using 5'RACE template switching, a step that added both a universal primer site and unique molecular identifiers. Synthesis of cDNA was primed from the TCR beta constant segment and was followed by two consecutive PCR amplification steps. The source study handled its data this way. MIGEC was used to demultiplex reads and group the reads by UMI, and MiTCR was used to assemble and quantify clonotypes. To exclude erroneous sequences, any TCR cDNA sequence not supported by at least two reads was discarded. The tcR package was used for downstream repertoire analysis, with clonotypes matched between fractions based on CDR3 nucleotide sequence plus V segment. VDJmatch was used to annotate antigen specificity against VDJdb, with one amino acid substitution in CDR3 allowed. Following reprocessing of the reads by TCRdb, the data hold one row per CDR3 protein sequence and no DNA is available. The V and J calls, along with clone size, are taken from TCRdb and not from the paper's own processing. The sample table gives around 470,000 distinct CDR3 sequences. The ten biggest clones cover approximately 1.5% of the sample.

Results and caveats for the whole study, not just this receptor: Whether the expanded NKG2C-expressing T cell clones were specific for HCMV antigens was left unclear. In 6 or 7 donors, the dominant CD3+CD56+NKG2C+ clonotypes ranked among the top 10 CD8+ clonotypes, making up roughly 1.0-7.5% of CD8+ T cells. Those dominant clonotypes were again the most abundant among CD3+CD56-NKG2C+ cells in a few donors, at roughly 25-60.1%.

Sequenced: blood T cells: a sorted CD56 or NKG2C T cell subset, CD4+ or CD8+ T cells, or bulk PBMC T cells (not recorded which). The receptor comes from a woman aged 45-60 years in good health. Donor details come from another sample of the same person, matched by shared clones. The V and J segments used are TRBV29-1 and TRBJ2-7. CDR3 reads: CSVAIPNEQYF.